Here is one T cell receptor (beta chain) with its context. TCRdb reprocessed the 5' RACE reads via MiXCR and lists one record per CDR3 protein. The sample lists some 500,000 distinct CDR3 sequences; approximately 22% were seen once. The sample originates from a study of identical twins. Trimming cost V 6 bases and J 6 bases; bases outside gene matches: 6. Germline lookup yields CDR1 DFQATT and CDR2 SNEGSKA (reference sequence). The CDR3 has 12 amino acids. These sequences were also reported in another study, on T cells expressing NK-cell markers.

J is TRBJ1-2 and V is TRBV20-1, with 8 bases fitting TRBD1. This TCR was sampled from a woman between 18 and 30 years old in good health. The specimen was CD4+ T cells sorted from blood. In DNA, the CDR3 is TGCAGTGCGGGGGGACAGGAAAATGGCTACACCTTC. Amino acids: CSAGGQENGYTF.